This T cell receptor beta chain emerged from a study of shared clonotypes between healthy human individuals. Trimming shortened V by 5 bases and J by 2 bases, and 13 bases separated the two germline ends. This CDR3 has 15 amino acids. The V gene's germline CDR1 is LNHDA and CDR2 SQIVND (reference sequence). Replicate PCRs from sorted subsets contained roughly 220 ng DNA, which is tens of thousands of T cell genomes. This table comes from immunoSEQ multiplex PCR, and its TCRdb copy is limited to in-frame clones, with some not included. This table holds about 650,000 clones, over 95% found once. The naive CD8 fraction comprised CD45RO-negative cells positively selected for CCR7 and excluded terminally differentiated effector memory CD45RA+ cells. Every contributor of samples was a Caucasian grown-up residing in Nashville, Tennessee.

The sequenced sample was naive CD8+ T cells sorted from blood. The rearrangement joins TRBV19 to TRBJ2-1; a weak D match, TRBD2 (6 bases). The TCR sequence derives from a woman under 40 in good health. CDR3 DNA: TGTGCCAGTAGTTTGTCGGGAGCGACCTACAATGAGCAGTTCTTC. Translation gives CASSLSGATYNEQFF.